These 26 T cell receptor beta chains were sequenced from one sample in a study of control samples from healthy donors and cancer patients. Libraries were prepared by immunoSEQ multiplex PCR; TCRdb keeps only in-frame clonotypes and omits some of them. The sample yields 100,000 to 120,000 clones, more than 75% seen once. Sequenced material: PBMCs. Receptors were obtained from a woman in her sixties with lung cancer.

The chain recombines TRBV24-1 with TRBJ1-2; 7 nucleotides agree with TRBD1. The CDR3 sequence is 15 residues long. From germline, CDR1 is KGHDR and CDR2 SFDVKD. Trimming cost V 3 bases and J 5 bases; bases outside gene matches: 8. For the CDR3, the DNA is TGTGCCACCAGTGATAAAGGGACAGCCTTTTATGGCTACACCTTC. This gives the protein CATSDKGTAFYGYTF.

The chain uses TRBV4-2 and TRBJ1-1; 8 bases map to TRBD1. From germline, CDR1 is LGHNA and CDR2 YNFKEQ. Trimming removed 0 bases from V and 5 bases from J; junction bases left unmatched: 5. The CDR3 sequence is 15 residues long. Written as DNA, the CDR3 is TGTGCCAGCAGCCAAGATGGACAGGGAAAAACTGAAGCTTTCTTT. Amino acids: CASSQDGQGKTEAFF.

The chain carries TRBV18 and TRBJ2-4, with 8 bases identical to TRBD2. Germline V gene sequence: CDR1 KGHSH, CDR2 LQKENI. Unmatched junction bases numbered 7, after V lost 6 bases and J lost 9 bases. The CDR3 has 13 amino acids. As DNA, the CDR3 is TGTGCCAGCTCCCGGGGGGGACGCGGCATTCAGTACTTC. Amino acid sequence: CASSRGGRGIQYF.

This clone was seen a single time. The chain couples TRBV11-3 to TRBJ2-7, with TRBD1 matching 8 bases. Germline lookup yields CDR1 SGHNT and CDR2 YENEEA. V was pared by 3 bases and J by 3 bases, with 4 bases of the junction left unmatched. The CDR3 is 14 residues long. The CDR3, as DNA: TGTGCCAGCAGCTTCCGGGACAGGTTCTACGAGCAGTACTTC. Translated: CASSFRDRFYEQYF. The full variable domain, in which reference TRBV11-3 and TRBJ2-7 provide the parts outside the CDR3, is EAGVVQSPRYKIIEKKQPVAFWCNPISGHNTLYWYLQNLGQGPELLIRYENEEAVDDSQLPKDRFSAERLKGVDSTLKIQPAELGDSAVYLCASSFRDRFYEQYFGPGTRLTVT.

This chain joins TRBV7-8 and TRBJ1-3; D uncertain. Germline V gene data show CDR1 as SGHVS and CDR2 as FQNEAQ. CDR3 length: 12 residues. Trimming stripped 1 base from V and 4 bases from J, with 2 bases between. The CDR3 nucleotides read TGTGCCAGCAGCTTAGGGGGAAACACCATATATTTT. It specifies CASSLGGNTIYF. The variable domain in full, completed from reference TRBV7-8 and TRBJ1-3, reads GAGVSQSPRYKVAKRGQDVALRCDPISGHVSLFWYQQALGQGPEFLTYFQNEAQLDKSGLPSDRFFAERPEGSVSTLKIQRTQQEDSAVYLCASSLGGNTIYFGEGSWLTVV.

Regarding this clone: The identical CDR3 is also encoded by other nucleotide sequences in the sample. The V gene is TRBV9, the J gene TRBJ2-3, with unresolved D. CDR1 and CDR2 (germline): SGDLS, YYNGEE. The germline V and J ends were trimmed by 4 bases and 1 base, with 10 bases remaining between them. This CDR3 spans 14 amino acids. This chain's CDR3 is CASSPRTGTDTQYF. Here the CDR3 DNA reads TGTGCCAGCAGCCCGAGGACGGGCACAGATACGCAGTATTTT.

This chain uses TRBV7-9 with TRBJ2-5; 10 bases match TRBD2. Looked up from germline, CDR1 is SEHNR and CDR2 is FQNEAQ (reference sequence). The CDR3 contains 17 residues. The V and J ends lost 1 base and 5 bases, in that order; junction bases with no gene match: 10. The CDR3 region is CASSLVATSGPRETQYF. In DNA form, the CDR3 reads TGTGCCAGCAGCTTAGTGGCGACTAGCGGGCCCAGGGAGACCCAGTACTTC.

This clone was picked up a small number of times. The rearrangement links TRBV18 to TRBJ2-5; D gene uncertain. Germline V gene sequence: CDR1 KGHSH, CDR2 LQKENI. Trimming removed 8 bases at V and 5 bases at J, with 12 bases between. The CDR3 is 12 residues long. The CDR3: CASTTNRETQYF. As DNA, the CDR3 is TGTGCCAGCACTACCAATCGGGAGACCCAGTACTTC.

V and J are TRBV19 and TRBJ1-3; TRBD1 is a possible D gene (5 bases). CDR1 and CDR2 (germline): LNHDA, SQIVND (reference sequence). V dropped 7 bases and J dropped 0 bases, with 10 bases sitting between them. This CDR3 spans 14 amino acids. CDR3 DNA: TGTGCCAGTACTTGGGGGTACTCTGGAAACACCATATATTTT. This sequence encodes CASTWGYSGNTIYF.

The V call is TRBV25-1, the J call TRBJ2-1; the D is unclear. CDR1 is MGHDK and CDR2 is SYGVNS in the germline V gene. V was cut by 3 bases and J by 13 bases, with 10 bases left in between. The length of the CDR3 is 11 residues. CDR3 DNA: TGTGCCAGCAGTGATACTAACAAACAGTTCTTC. Its translation: CASSDTNKQFF.

This clone occurred a few times. V usage is TRBV19 and J usage is TRBJ1-5; D ambiguous. V was pared by 5 bases and J by 0 bases, with 17 bases between. Germline V CDR1 and CDR2: LNHDA, SQIVND (reference sequence). The CDR3 extends over 17 amino acids. The CDR3 sequence is CASSPLGGAYSNQPQHF. CDR3 coding DNA: TGTGCCAGTAGTCCCTTAGGCGGTGCCTATAGCAATCAGCCCCAGCATTTT.

The V and J genes are TRBV9 and TRBJ1-3; no clear D gene. CDR1 SGDLS and CDR2 YYNGEE come from the germline V gene. This CDR3 region has 16 residues. Trimming pared 0 bases from V and 0 bases from J, leaving 10 bases between. The CDR3 nucleotides read TGTGCCAGCAGCGTAGGCGGCGGGTACTCTGGAAACACCATATATTTT. Its translation: CASSVGGGYSGNTIYF.

V and J are TRBV3-1 (or the pseudogene TRBV3-2) and TRBJ2-7; 8 positions match TRBD1. V lost 3 bases and J lost 2; bases outside the gene matches: 3. CDR3 length equals 14 residues. Germline-derived CDR1 and CDR2 are LGHDT and YNNKEL (reference sequence). The CDR3 DNA is TGTGCCAGCAGCCAGGGACAGGACGCCTACGAGCAGTACTTC. It yields the protein CASSQGQDAYEQYF.

V and J are TRBV6-2 or TRBV6-3 and TRBJ1-5, with D tentatively TRBD1 (5 bases). CDR1 and CDR2 from the germline V gene are MNHEY and SVGEGT. There are 13 residues in the CDR3. Trimming left V 4 bases short and J 4 bases short, with 8 bases between. CDR3 in DNA: TGTGCCAGCAGTTTTACAGGAAATCAGCCCCAGCATTTT. This encodes CASSFTGNQPQHF.

J is TRBJ2-7 and V is TRBV10-3; either TRBD1 or TRBD2 may supply D (5 bases each). Trimming took off 2 bases at V and 5 bases at J, with 19 bases between the two ends. CDR1 and CDR2 from the germline V gene are ENHRY and SYGVKD. This CDR3 region has 16 residues. Here the CDR3 reads CAISEEGLRARDEQYF. CDR3 nucleotides: TGTGCCATCAGTGAGGAGGGGCTTAGGGCGAGGGACGAGCAGTACTTC.

This clone was picked up a small number of times. The J gene is TRBJ1-5, the V gene TRBV4-1; 7 bases are a match to TRBD1. The CDR3 totals 14 residues. CDR1 and CDR2 (germline): MGHRA, YSYEKL. V trimming: 5 bases; J trimming: 6 bases; junction bases outside the gene matches: 7. The CDR3 DNA reads TGCGCCAGCAGCGGGACAGTGATATCTCAGCCCCAGCATTTT. Translating it yields CASSGTVISQPQHF.

V is TRBV5-1 and J is TRBJ2-7, with 9 bases identical to TRBD2. Germline V lookup: CDR1 SGHRS, CDR2 YFSETQ. V trimming: 0 bases; J trimming: 6 bases; junction bases outside the gene matches: 7. The CDR3 has 15 amino acids. The CDR3 protein is CASSLDPSGVGEQYF. CDR3 coding DNA: TGCGCCAGCAGCTTGGATCCTAGCGGGGTGGGCGAGCAGTACTTC.

The V and J genes are TRBV6-5 and TRBJ2-7; D unresolved. Trimming left V 0 bases short and J 0 bases short, with 12 bases between. This CDR3 is 16 amino acids long. From germline, CDR1 is MNHEY and CDR2 SVGAGI. DNA for the CDR3: TGTGCCAGCAGTTACTCGGGGTCGCCGAGCTCCTACGAGCAGTACTTC. Its translation: CASSYSGSPSSYEQYF.

The V and J genes are TRBV19 and TRBJ1-1; D is possibly TRBD1 (5 bases). Germline V gene lookup returns CDR1 LNHDA and CDR2 SQIVND (reference sequence). This CDR3 comprises 15 residues. V lost 5 bases and J lost 0, with 13 bases in between. This chain's CDR3 is CASSFQGLMNTEAFF. The DNA of the CDR3 is TGTGCCAGTAGTTTCCAGGGTTTAATGAACACTGAAGCTTTCTTT. The full variable domain, with the rest looked up from reference TRBV19 and TRBJ1-1, is DGGITQSPKYLFRKEGQNVTLSCEQNLNHDAMYWYRQDPGQGLRLIYYSQIVNDFQKGDIAEGYSVSREKKESFPLTVTSAQKNPTAFYLCASSFQGLMNTEAFFGQGTRLTVV.

V is TRBV2 and J is TRBJ1-5; TRBD1 matches 9 bases. CDR1 is SNHLY and CDR2 is FYNNEI in the germline V gene. V gave up 6 bases and J gave up 7 bases; unmatched junction bases: 13. The CDR3 spans 16 residues. CDR3 sequence (DNA): TGTGCCAGCAGGGGACAGGGAGGGGCGTCCAGACAGCCCCAGCATTTT. Amino acid sequence: CASRGQGGASRQPQHF.

The chain couples TRBV7-2 to TRBJ1-6; D ambiguous. CDR3 length: 17 residues. Germline V lookup: CDR1 SGHTA, CDR2 FQGNSA. The V and J ends lost 0 bases and 0 bases respectively, with 9 bases between them. This CDR3 is CASSLALHSSYNSPLHF. The CDR3 DNA sequence: TGTGCCAGCAGCTTAGCCCTCCATAGCTCCTATAATTCACCCCTCCACTTT. Full variable domain (rest looked up from reference TRBV7-2 and TRBJ1-6): GAGVSQSPSNKVTEKGKDVELRCDPISGHTALYWYRQSLGQGLEFLIYFQGNSAPDKSGLPSDRFSAERTGGSVSTLTIQRTQQEDSAVYLCASSLALHSSYNSPLHFGNGTRLTVT.

The rearrangement links TRBV18 to TRBJ1-2; 10 bases map to TRBD1. V gave up 0 bases and J gave up 8 bases; unmatched junction bases: 9. Germline V gene sequence: CDR1 KGHSH, CDR2 LQKENI. The length of the CDR3 is 16 residues. The CDR3 nucleotides are TGTGCCAGCTCACCACCAATCGGGACAGGGGTCGGAGGCTACACCTTC. Its protein is CASSPPIGTGVGGYTF.

This chain uses TRBV2 with TRBJ2-1, with 12 bases aligning to TRBD2. Trimming took 6 bases from V and 6 from J; bases not matched to a gene: 3. Germline values: CDR1 SNHLY, CDR2 FYNNEI. The CDR3 sequence is 14 residues long. As DNA, the CDR3 is TGTGCCAGCAGGGGGACTAGCGGGTCCAATGAGCAGTTCTTC. This translates into CASRGTSGSNEQFF.

The DNA of the CDR3 is TGTGCCAGCTCACCACAGTCGAAACCTAACTATGGCTACACCTTC. This codes for CASSPQSKPNYGYTF. This sequence joins TRBV18 and TRBJ1-2; D gene ambiguous. Germline CDR1 reads KGHSH; CDR2 reads LQKENI. Trimming removed 1 base from V and 0 bases from J, with 9 bases in between. The CDR3 is 15 residues long.

The gene calls are TRBV10-3 and TRBJ2-5; 9 bases are a match to TRBD1. V lost 6 bases, J lost 5 bases, and 10 bases stayed unmatched. Germline loops: CDR1 ENHRY, CDR2 SYGVKD. The CDR3 totals 15 residues. CDR3 bases: TGTGCCATCAGCCATCACACAGGGGGCGCGGAGACCCAGTACTTC. It codes for CAISHHTGGAETQYF.

This chain connects TRBV19 to TRBJ2-2, with 7 bases that match TRBD1. Germline V CDR1 and CDR2: LNHDA, SQIVND (reference sequence). This CDR3 has 14 residues. V was pared by 1 base and J by 7 bases, with 3 bases of the junction left unmatched. CDR3 protein: CASSIGQGDGELFF. The DNA of the CDR3 is TGTGCCAGTAGTATAGGGCAGGGGGACGGGGAGCTGTTTTTT. The entire variable domain, with the rest obtained from reference TRBV19 and TRBJ2-2, is as follows: DGGITQSPKYLFRKEGQNVTLSCEQNLNHDAMYWYRQDPGQGLRLIYYSQIVNDFQKGDIAEGYSVSREKKESFPLTVTSAQKNPTAFYLCASSIGQGDGELFFGEGSRLTVL.